This TCR beta chain is drawn from a study of CD8+CD57+ T cells in acquired aplastic anemia. As concerns this clonotype: At one end, the junction sequence differs from germline, possibly due to a read error.

Germline values: CDR1 LNHNV, CDR2 YYDKDF (reference sequence). The CDR3 runs to 15 residues. Investigators profiled TCR beta VDJ and CDR3 from genomic DNA template. TCRdb re-derived calls from the reads in MiXCR, one entry per CDR3 protein. The table records 89,000 or so distinct CDR3 sequences, about 67% of them present only once. It was patients with CD8+CD57+ cell expansion by flow cytometry who were chosen for sequencing. The chain carries TRBV15 and TRBJ1-1; D is ambiguous. The receptor comes from a human donor with aplastic anemia. Sequencing used sorted CD4+, CD8+, or CD8+CD57+ T cells (not recorded which) from PBMCs. The CDR3 bases are TGCGCCAGCCGCCCTGAGGGATGGATGAACACTGAAGCTTTCTTT. Translated: CASRPEGWMNTEAFF. Using reference TRBV15 and TRBJ1-1 for the parts outside the CDR3, the full variable domain is DAMVIQNPRYQVTQFGKPVTLSCSQTLNHNVMYWYQQKSSQAPKLLFHYYDKDFNNEADTPDNFQSRRPNTSFCFLDIRSPGLGDTAMYLCASRPEGWMNTEAFFGQGTRLTVV.